A single T cell receptor (beta chain) is shown here with its context. Original data processing: From reference gene primer amplification, estimates of nucleated cell counts were derived. TCRdb keeps only in-frame clones here, not all; method: immunoSEQ multiplex PCR. The D gene and trimming were derived from the DNA, and the V and J assignments and clone size from that table. The data hold 110,000 to 150,000 clones, with about 77% observed a single time. These data belong to a study of blood T cell repertoires in COVID-19. This CDR3 has 14 residues. Trimming removed 3 bases from V and 4 bases from J, with 13 bases in between. Germline CDR1 and CDR2: SGDLS and YYNGEE.

Sequenced sample: peripheral blood. This chain uses TRBV9 with TRBJ1-1; D perhaps matches TRBD1 (6 bases). The clonotype originates from a man aged 55 to 70 with acute or convalescent COVID-19. DNA for the CDR3: TGTGCCAGCAGCGCTCAGCTAGGGGGCACTGAAGCTTTCTTT. It encodes CASSAQLGGTEAFF.